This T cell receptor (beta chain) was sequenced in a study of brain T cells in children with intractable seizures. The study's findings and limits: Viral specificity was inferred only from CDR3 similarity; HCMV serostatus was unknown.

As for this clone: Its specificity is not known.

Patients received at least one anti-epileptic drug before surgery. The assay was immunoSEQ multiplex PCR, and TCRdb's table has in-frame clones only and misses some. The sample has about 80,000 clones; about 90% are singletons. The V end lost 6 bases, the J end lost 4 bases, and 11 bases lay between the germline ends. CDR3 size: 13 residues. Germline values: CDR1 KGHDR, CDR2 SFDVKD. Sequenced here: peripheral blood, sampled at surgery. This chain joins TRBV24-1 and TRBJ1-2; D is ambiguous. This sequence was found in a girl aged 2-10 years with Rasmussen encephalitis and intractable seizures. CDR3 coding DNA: TGTGCCACCAGTCACACAACCTTCTATGGCTACACCTTC. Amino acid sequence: CATSHTTFYGYTF.